In this sample, the clone carrying this T cell receptor (beta chain) turned up many times. These data come from a study of early T cells in non-severe SARS-CoV-2 infection. Each CDR3 protein gets one entry after TCRdb re-called the 5' RACE reads with MiXCR. Here the sample spans under 60,000 distinct CDR3 sequences, approximately 5.6% being singletons. This TCR derives from an adult who was a healthcare worker with PCR-confirmed SARS-CoV-2 infection or an uninfected control (not recorded which). The source material was whole blood.

Written as DNA, the CDR3 is TGTGCCAGCAGTTCCGGGGACTCCTACGAGCAGTACTTC. Protein sequence: CASSSGDSYEQYF. The chain couples TRBV28 to TRBJ2-7; D may be TRBD2 (5 bases). CDR3 length: 13 amino acids. Trimming cost V 4 bases and J 0 bases, with 7 bases left between them. CDR1 and CDR2 (germline): MDHEN, SYDVKM.